The 5 T cell receptor beta chains listed next were all sequenced from one sample in a study of cytomegalovirus exposure and HLA in healthy donors. Use of 60 Vbeta and 13 Jbeta primers characterized the PCR. TCRdb's table, derived via immunoSEQ multiplex PCR, lists solely in-frame clones and lacks some. The sample consists of 80,000 to 100,000 clones, around 70% of them appearing once. The source material was PBMCs. The receptors shown here come from a man aged 25-45 years in good health and CMV-seropositive.

The V gene is TRBV12-5, the J gene TRBJ1-6; D is possibly TRBD1 (5 bases). The CDR3 has 13 amino acids. The germline gives CDR1 LGHNT, CDR2 FRNRAP. Trimming took off 6 bases at V and 7 bases at J, with 10 bases between the two ends. The CDR3 spells CASGPAGNSPLHF. The CDR3 DNA reads TGTGCTAGTGGCCCGGCAGGGAATTCACCCCTCCACTTT.

The chain employs TRBV7-8 and TRBJ2-3, with TRBD2 matching over 13 bases. CDR1 is SGHVS and CDR2 is FQNEAQ in the germline V gene. This CDR3 has 18 residues. The V gene end was trimmed by 5 bases and the J gene end by 4 bases; junction bases not matched to a gene: 12. Here the CDR3 reads CASSTLAGGPESPDTQYF. The DNA for the CDR3 is TGTGCCAGCAGCACACTAGCGGGGGGGCCTGAGAGTCCAGATACGCAGTATTTT.

The rearrangement joins TRBV7-9 to TRBJ2-2, with 11 bases that match TRBD1. The CDR3 runs 15 residues. The V gene's germline CDR1 is SEHNR and CDR2 FQNEAQ (reference sequence). The V gene end was trimmed by 3 bases and the J gene end by 8 bases; junction bases not matched to a gene: 5. CDR3 residues: CASSFGTGGSGELFF. The CDR3 DNA is TGTGCCAGCAGCTTTGGGACAGGGGGATCAGGGGAGCTGTTTTTT.

V and J are TRBV4-2 and TRBJ1-4; D ambiguous. Trimming left V 4 bases short and J 5 bases short, with 11 bases between. This CDR3 region has 14 residues. In germline, CDR1 is LGHNA, CDR2 YNFKEQ. Here the CDR3 DNA reads TGTGCCAGCAGCCGGCAGGCCTTAAATGAAAAACTGTTTTTT. Amino acids: CASSRQALNEKLFF.

The chain has TRBV4-3 and TRBJ1-5, with a tentative D call TRBD1 (6 bases). V lost 0 bases, J lost 9 bases, and 15 bases lay in between. Germline CDR1 is LGHNA and CDR2 is YSLEER. The CDR3 sequence is 15 residues long. The CDR3 protein is CASSQDGDTVGPQHF. DNA for the CDR3: TGCGCCAGCAGCCAAGACGGGGACACCGTAGGGCCCCAGCATTTT.